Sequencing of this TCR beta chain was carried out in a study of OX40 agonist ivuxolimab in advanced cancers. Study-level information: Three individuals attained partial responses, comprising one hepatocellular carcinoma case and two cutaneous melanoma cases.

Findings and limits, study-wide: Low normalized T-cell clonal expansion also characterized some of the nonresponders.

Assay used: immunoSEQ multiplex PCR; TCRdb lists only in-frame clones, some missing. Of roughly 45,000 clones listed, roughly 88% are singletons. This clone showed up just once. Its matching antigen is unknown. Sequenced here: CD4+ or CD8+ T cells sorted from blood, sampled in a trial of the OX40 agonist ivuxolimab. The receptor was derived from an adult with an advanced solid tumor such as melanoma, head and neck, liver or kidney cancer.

This CDR3 reads CASSLALAGYNEQFF. CDR3 DNA sequence: TGTGCCAGCAGCTTAGCGCTAGCGGGGTACAATGAGCAGTTCTTC. V is TRBV13 and J is TRBJ2-1; 9 nucleotides agree with TRBD2. After removal of 1 base from V and 4 bases from J, the junction contained 2 bases not matched to a gene. The CDR3 extends over 15 amino acids. Germline V gene sequence: CDR1 PRHDT, CDR2 FYEKMQ (reference sequence).